This is a list of T cell receptor beta chains from one sample in a study of T cell repertoires in aging, cancer and after chemotherapy. TCRdb re-called the multiplex PCR reads with MiXCR, one entry per CDR3 protein. The sample lists approximately 8,000 distinct CDR3 sequences; approximately 34% were seen once. The source material was blood. All receptors derive from a human donor in good health. The CDR3 runs from the conserved cysteine through the conserved F or W. D genes are given only for firm matches. The size of a clone is reported for some rows only, either as once, few or many, or as a class for expanded clones.

once	TRBV29-1	12	.	TRBJ2-7	TGCAGCGTTAGGGGAGCCTCCTACGAGCAGTACTTC	CSVRGASYEQYF
medium-sized	TRBV6-5	14	.	TRBJ2-1	TGTGCCAGCAGGGACACGGAGGTTTACAATGAGCAGTTCTTC	CASRDTEVYNEQFF
.	TRBV13	14	.	TRBJ2-2	TGTGCCAGCAGCTTAGAACTTTACACCGGGGAGCTGTTTTTT	CASSLELYTGELFF
large	TRBV29-1	13	.	TRBJ2-1	TGCAGCGTTGAAGGGCGAACCTACAATGAGCAGTTCTTC	CSVEGRTYNEQFF
few	TRBV12-3/TRBV12-4	11	TRBD2	TRBJ2-1	TGTGCCAGCAGAACCGGGACTAGCGAGTTCTTC	CASRTGTSEFF
.	TRBV7-2	16	.	TRBJ1-4	TGTGCCAGCAGCCGACGTCTAGGCGGTCCAAATGAAAAACTGTTTTTT	CASSRRLGGPNEKLFF
.	TRBV18	14	.	TRBJ1-1	TGTGCCAGCTCACCACAGAACGGTAACACTGAAGCTTTCTTT	CASSPQNGNTEAFF
.	TRBV30	11	.	TRBJ1-2	TGTGCCCGGGCAGAGTTCGATGGCTACACCTTC	CARAEFDGYTF
medium-sized	TRBV19	15	TRBD2	TRBJ2-1	TGTGCCAGTAGTATCGGGCTAGCGGGAGAGAATGAGCAGTTCTTC	CASSIGLAGENEQFF
few	TRBV6-1	13	.	TRBJ2-7	TGTGCCAGCAGTGAAGTTGGGGGCTACGAGCAGTACTTC	CASSEVGGYEQYF
few	TRBV19	12	.	TRBJ1-1	TGTGCCAGTCGACTCAGGAACACTGAAGCTTTCTTT	CASRLRNTEAFF
few	TRBV6-5	14	.	TRBJ2-5	TGTGCCAGCAGTTCCCAGGGAGCAGGGGAGACCCAGTACTTC	CASSSQGAGETQYF
.	TRBV6-2/TRBV6-3	16	.	TRBJ1-5	TGTGCCAGCAGTTACCGACCGGGTGGGGGGGGGCGGCCCCAGCATTTT	CASSYRPGGGGRPQHF
medium-sized	TRBV19	15	TRBD2	TRBJ2-7	TGTGCCAGTAGTATAGATAGCGGGAGCTCCTACGAGCAGTACTTC	CASSIDSGSSYEQYF
.	TRBV5-1	14	.	TRBJ2-3	TGCGCCAGCAGCCCAACAGGGTGGACAGATACGCAGTATTTT	CASSPTGWTDTQYF
few	TRBV15	15	TRBD1	TRBJ1-2	TGTGCCACCAGCAGACTTACAGGGGGTCGCTATGGCTACACCTTC	CATSRLTGGRYGYTF
.	TRBV6-5	14	TRBD2	TRBJ2-1	TGTGCCAGCAGTCCTTCTAGCGGCCTACCCCAGCAGTTCTTC	CASSPSSGLPQQFF
few	TRBV6-5	15	TRBD2	TRBJ2-1	TGTGCCAGCAGTTACTCAGGGACTAGTAAGAATGAGCAGTTCTTC	CASSYSGTSKNEQFF
medium-sized	TRBV11-1	14	.	TRBJ2-3	TGTGCCAGCAGCTTATATCAGGCGGCAGATACGCAGTATTTT	CASSLYQAADTQYF
.	TRBV30	14	.	TRBJ2-7	TGTGCCTGGAGTATAACCGGGACACATCACGAGCAGTACTTC	CAWSITGTHHEQYF
.	TRBV5-5	13	.	TRBJ1-5	TGTGCCAGCAGCTTCGGGGGGGATCAGCCCCAGCATTTT	CASSFGGDQPQHF
.	TRBV12-3/TRBV12-4	15	TRBD1	TRBJ1-5	TGTGCCAGCAGACTAACCGGGACAGACAATCAGCCCCAGCATTTT	CASRLTGTDNQPQHF
.	TRBV7-9	15	.	TRBJ1-4	TGTGCCAGCAGGCCCCTCAGGGCTACTAATGAAAAACTGTTTTTT	CASRPLRATNEKLFF
.	TRBV7-9	14	.	TRBJ2-7	TGTGCCAGCAGCCCGCCCCGGGGAACCTACGAGCAGTACTTC	CASSPPRGTYEQYF
.	TRBV10-1	15	TRBD1	TRBJ2-7	TGCGCCAGCAGCTCCCGGACAGGGGCTTCCTACGAGCAGTACTTC	CASSSRTGASYEQYF
medium-sized	TRBV6-5	12	.	TRBJ2-3	TGTGCCAGCAGTGACAGCACAGATACGCAGTATTTT	CASSDSTDTQYF
medium-sized	TRBV19	17	.	TRBJ2-7	TGTGCCAGTAGTTGGGCAGCCAGGGCCGAGATCTCCTACGAGCAGTACTTC	CASSWAARAEISYEQYF
few	TRBV7-9	15	.	TRBJ2-5	TGTGCCAGCAGCCCTCGGACACCCCGGGGAGAGACCCAGTACTTC	CASSPRTPRGETQYF
few	TRBV6-1	13	.	TRBJ2-7	TGTGCCAGCAGTGTGGAGCTAGCCCTCGAGCAGTACTTC	CASSVELALEQYF
few	TRBV6-4	16	.	TRBJ2-6	TGTGCCAGCAGTGACACAGAAAGGTCTGGGGCCAACGTCCTGACTTTC	CASSDTERSGANVLTF
.	TRBV5-1	16	.	TRBJ2-5	TGCGCCAGCAGCTTGGATACGGGACTGACACAAACGGCCCAGTACTTC	CASSLDTGLTQTAQYF
medium-sized	TRBV6-2/TRBV6-3	16	.	TRBJ2-2	TGTGCCAGCACCTTCGGGGGATCCCCGAACACCGGGGAGCTGTTTTTT	CASTFGGSPNTGELFF
medium-sized	TRBV19	13	.	TRBJ2-5	TGTGCCAGTAGTTCGGGAGTTCGGGAGACCCAGTACTTC	CASSSGVRETQYF
.	TRBV12-3/TRBV12-4	16	TRBD2	TRBJ2-1	TGTGCCAGCAGTTTCCGGACTAGCGGAGCCCCACGGGGGCAGTTCTTC	CASSFRTSGAPRGQFF
.	TRBV11-2	16	TRBD2	TRBJ2-2	TGTGCCAGCAGCTTTACTAGCGGGGGAACGATAGGGGAGCTGTTTTTT	CASSFTSGGTIGELFF
.	TRBV6-2/TRBV6-3	15	TRBD1	TRBJ2-7	TGTGCCAGCAGTTATGGCAGGGGGCGAAGTTACGAGCAGTACTTC	CASSYGRGRSYEQYF
few	TRBV6-4	15	TRBD2	TRBJ2-3	TGTGCCAGCAGTGACTCGACTAGCGGGGGGGATACGCAGTATTTT	CASSDSTSGGDTQYF
.	TRBV10-3	13	TRBD1	TRBJ2-7	TGTGCCAGCAGAAGGGACAGGGTGAGGGAGCAGTACTTC	CASRRDRVREQYF
few	TRBV19	12	.	TRBJ1-1	TGTGCCAGTAGTAAGTCCGGGACTGAAGCTTTCTTT	CASSKSGTEAFF
few	TRBV10-3	12	.	TRBJ2-5	TGTGCCACGCGAGGGGGGGGAGAGACCCAGTACTTC	CATRGGGETQYF
.	TRBV19	15	.	TRBJ2-4	TGTGCCAGTAGTATAGGGCAGGGTCAGTTAAACATTCAGTACTTC	CASSIGQGQLNIQYF
medium-sized	TRBV29-1	13	TRBD2	TRBJ2-1	TGCAGCGGGCGGGGGGCTCGGGCAATCGTGCAGTTCTTC	CSGRGARAIVQFF
once	TRBV6-5	14	TRBD1	TRBJ1-2	TGTGCCAGCAAACTTCACAGGGGGCCCTATGGCTACACCTTC	CASKLHRGPYGYTF
once	TRBV27	17	TRBD1	TRBJ2-7	TGTGCCAGCAGTTTATCTACCGGGACAGGGCTTTCCTACGAGCAGTACTTC	CASSLSTGTGLSYEQYF
medium-sized	TRBV29-1	16	TRBD2	TRBJ2-1	TGCAGCGTCCTCGGACTAGCGGGACGCTCCTACAATGAGCAGTTCTTC	CSVLGLAGRSYNEQFF
.	TRBV6-5	11	.	TRBJ1-1	TGTGCCAGCAGCCACGGGACTGAAGCTTTCTTT	CASSHGTEAFF
once	TRBV6-5	12	TRBD1	TRBJ2-5	TGTGCCAGACAGGGGCACCAAGAGACCCAGTACTTC	CARQGHQETQYF
.	TRBV12-3/TRBV12-4	13	.	TRBJ1-1	TGTGCCAGCAGTTTAGTCGGGGGCACTGAAGCTTTCTTT	CASSLVGGTEAFF